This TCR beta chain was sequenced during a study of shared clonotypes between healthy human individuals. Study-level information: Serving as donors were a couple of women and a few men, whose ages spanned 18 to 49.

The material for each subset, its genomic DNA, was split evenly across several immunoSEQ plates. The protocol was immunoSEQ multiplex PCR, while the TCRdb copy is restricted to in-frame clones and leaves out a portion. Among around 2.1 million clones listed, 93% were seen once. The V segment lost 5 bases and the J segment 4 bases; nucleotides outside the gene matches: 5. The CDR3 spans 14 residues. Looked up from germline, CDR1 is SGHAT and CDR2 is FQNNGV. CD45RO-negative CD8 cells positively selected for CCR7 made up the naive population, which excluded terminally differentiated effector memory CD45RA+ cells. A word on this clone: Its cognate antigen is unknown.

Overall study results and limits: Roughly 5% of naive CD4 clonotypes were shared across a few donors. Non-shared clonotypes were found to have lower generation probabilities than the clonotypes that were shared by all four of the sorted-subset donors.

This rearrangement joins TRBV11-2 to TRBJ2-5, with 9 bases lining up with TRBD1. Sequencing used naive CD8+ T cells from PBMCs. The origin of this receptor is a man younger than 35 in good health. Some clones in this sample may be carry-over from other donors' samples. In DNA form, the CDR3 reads TGTGCCAGCAGCCACAGGGGGCAAACAGAGACCCAGTACTTC. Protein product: CASSHRGQTETQYF. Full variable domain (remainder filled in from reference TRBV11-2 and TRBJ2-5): EAGVAQSPRYKIIEKRQSVAFWCNPISGHATLYWYQQILGQGPKLLIQFQNNGVVDDSQLPKDRFSAERLKGVDSTLKIQPAKLEDSAVYLCASSHRGQTETQYFGPGTRLLVL.